This record covers a single T cell receptor (beta chain). No antigen is known for it. The table came from immunoSEQ multiplex PCR; TCRdb's copy has only in-frame clones and leaves some out. The table shows 1,500,000 or so clones, with around 98.5% occurring only once. Trimming shortened V by 0 bases and J by 4 bases, and 12 bases separated the two germline ends. The CDR3 is made up of 15 amino acids. Germline V gene sequence: CDR1 LGHNA, CDR2 YNFKEQ. This entry belongs to a study of shared clonotypes between healthy human individuals. Overall study findings and caveats: Owing to a small donor count, the genetic and exposure-history diversity represented was limited. Across subsets, estimated richness was generally greater for naive than for memory populations.

Donors had no recently reported acute infections or vaccinations and were HIV-negative. Source material: naive CD4+ T cells sorted from blood. Subset indicated: CD45RA+ positively selected. The genes are TRBV4-2 and TRBJ1-2; D uncertain. This receptor was identified in a man aged 30-40 years in good health. The CDR3 loop is CASSQDLEAGYGYTF. The CDR3 nucleotides read TGTGCCAGCAGCCAAGATTTAGAGGCGGGCTATGGCTACACCTTC.